The TCR beta chain described here comes from a study of T cell repertoires in cytomegalovirus infection. The wider study: It can be stated that public TCR beta signatures indicated CMV infection as well as a matching HLA type.

This clonotype was counted only a few times. Its antigen is unidentified. The CDR3 has 17 residues. Germline V gene data show CDR1 as SGHDN and CDR2 as FVKESK. Trimming removed 4 bases from V and 6 bases from J, with 24 bases in between. General study points: Cumulative public TCR beta family frequency identified carriers of CMV plus the relevant HLA. There were HLA-C-restricted CMV-specific TCR beta clonotypes dominating the ex vivo response.

TCRdb ran MiXCR on the reads and lists one entry per CDR3 protein. The top ten hold about 24% of the sample, which has approximately 500,000 distinct CDR3 sequences, about 17% seen once. This chain connects TRBV14 to TRBJ1-2, with D perhaps matching TRBD1 (5 bases). Sequenced input: CD8+ T cells from PBMCs. The receptor was isolated from a human donor in good health (CMV status not recorded). Some clones in this sample may be carry-over from other donors' samples. CDR3 DNA: TGTGCCAGCAGCCGTTGGGGGGACCCAGGGCGTTCGGATGGCTACACCTTC. As protein: CASSRWGDPGRSDGYTF.